The 9 T cell receptor beta chains listed next were all sequenced from one sample in a study of blood T cell repertoires in COVID-19. This table comes from immunoSEQ multiplex PCR, and its TCRdb copy is limited to in-frame clones, with some not included. The table records under 300,000 clones, around 83% of them present only once. The sample was peripheral blood. The source of these receptors is a woman aged 40-49 years who had recovered from COVID-19.

This chain joins TRBV19 and TRBJ1-2; D perhaps matches TRBD1 (5 bases). Trimming removed 6 bases at V and 2 bases at J, with 16 bases between. The CDR3 sequence is 15 residues long. The V gene's germline CDR1 is LNHDA and CDR2 SQIVND (reference sequence). The CDR3 loop is CASSRAGPGNYGYTF. CDR3 nucleotides: TGTGCCAGTAGCCGGGCGGGACCAGGGAACTATGGCTACACCTTC.

The rearrangement joins TRBV19 to TRBJ2-7, with D possibly matching TRBD1 (6 bases). Trimming removed 4 bases from V and 6 bases from J, with 13 bases in between. Germline V gives CDR1 LNHDA, CDR2 SQIVND (reference sequence). This CDR3 comprises 13 residues. The CDR3 reads CASSTQGWGEQYF. The DNA for the CDR3 is TGTGCCAGTAGTACACAGGGCTGGGGCGAGCAGTACTTC.

This rearrangement joins TRBV5-5 to TRBJ1-5; D not certain. The CDR3 loop spans 16 amino acids. Deletions cut 3 bases from V and 2 bases from J, with 15 bases between. CDR1 SGHKS and CDR2 YYEKEE come from the germline V gene (reference sequence). CDR3 nucleotide sequence: TGTGCCAGCAGCTCCGATCCTACAGCGGGCAATCAGCCCCAGCATTTT. Translated, it gives CASSSDPTAGNQPQHF.

V is TRBV2 and J is TRBJ2-7; D is perhaps TRBD2 (7 bases). Germline V lookup: CDR1 SNHLY, CDR2 FYNNEI. Trimming left V 4 bases short and J 7 bases short, with 26 bases between. The CDR3 is made up of 17 amino acids. The CDR3, as DNA: TGTGCCAGCAGTGGGGGGGGCAGTTTTGGGGACCAGAGGGAGCAGTACTTC. Protein product: CASSGGGSFGDQREQYF.

This rearrangement joins TRBV28 to TRBJ1-4, with TRBD1 identical over 9 bases. The length of the CDR3 is 17 residues. The V gene's germline CDR1 is MDHEN and CDR2 SYDVKM. The junction had 13 bases not matched to a gene; V was cut back by 3 bases and J by 8 bases. CDR3: CASSLTPGQGRYEKLFF. The CDR3 DNA reads as TGTGCCAGCAGTTTGACACCGGGACAGGGACGGTACGAAAAACTGTTTTTT.

The chain has TRBV18 and TRBJ2-1, with a tentative D call TRBD1 (6 bases). Trimming left V 5 bases short and J 2 bases short, with 13 bases between. Germline V gene data show CDR1 as KGHSH and CDR2 as LQKENI. There are 15 residues in the CDR3. In nucleotides, the CDR3 is TGTGCCAGCTCAGGGGTACAGGGTCCCTACAATGAGCAGTTCTTC. The encoded protein is CASSGVQGPYNEQFF.

The chain couples TRBV2 to TRBJ1-6; possible D gene TRBD1, 6 bases. This CDR3 has 15 residues. The germline CDR1 and CDR2 sequences are SNHLY and FYNNEI. V dropped 2 bases and J dropped 7 bases, with 12 bases sitting between them. The CDR3 nucleotides read TGTGCCAGCAGTGAAAGGGCAGGGGAAAATTCACCCCTCCACTTT. Its protein is CASSERAGENSPLHF.

The V gene is TRBV5-4, the J gene TRBJ2-5, with D possibly matching TRBD2 (5 bases). Trimming pared 0 bases from V and 4 bases from J, leaving 13 bases between. Looked up from germline, CDR1 is SGHNT and CDR2 is YYREEE (reference sequence). The CDR3 is 15 residues long. The CDR3 protein is CASSLGLPSRETQYF. The CDR3 DNA reads TGTGCCAGCAGCTTGGGACTACCGTCGCGAGAGACCCAGTACTTC.

A single count supports this clone. The chain carries TRBV19 and TRBJ2-1, with D possibly TRBD1 on 6 matching bases. This CDR3 contains 15 residues. V gave up 5 bases and J gave up 2 bases, with 13 bases separating them. Germline V gene sequence: CDR1 LNHDA, CDR2 SQIVND (reference sequence). CDR3 sequence (DNA): TGTGCCAGTAGTGCACAGGGTAGGCCCTACAATGAGCAGTTCTTC. Protein: CASSAQGRPYNEQFF.